The 17 T cell receptor beta chains given below trace back to one sample, sequenced in a study of T cells in Graves' hyperthyroidism and ophthalmopathy. RNA transcripts gave rise to amplified TCR beta CDR3 regions. TCR CDR3 regions were first amplified by RT-PCR with HTBI primers. One entry per CDR3 protein, called by TCRdb with MiXCR from the multiplex PCR reads. The sample contains fewer than 250,000 distinct CDR3 sequences, about 15% of which appear only once. Sequenced sample: blood. The receptors here all came from a man aged 45-65 years with Graves' hyperthyroidism.

This chain connects TRBV5-1 to TRBJ2-2; the match to TRBD1 covers 12 bases. Looked up from germline, CDR1 is SGHRS and CDR2 is YFSETQ. CDR3 size: 16 residues. J lost 7 bases, V lost 4 bases, and 8 bases had no gene match. Here the CDR3 DNA reads TGCGCCAGCAGCCGGGCCGGGACAGGGGGCCGCGGGGAGCTGTTTTTT. Protein sequence: CASSRAGTGGRGELFF.

This clonotype has ten or more counts. The V call is TRBV5-1, the J call TRBJ2-3, with 8 bases aligning to TRBD2. The CDR3 totals 15 residues. The germline V gene encodes CDR1 SGHRS and CDR2 YFSETQ. With 4 bases clipped from V and 3 bases from J, the junction kept 7 bases outside the gene matches. CDR3 DNA: TGCGCCAGCAGCCAGCGGGAGTCGATTACAGATACGCAGTATTTT. Amino acids: CASSQRESITDTQYF.

This clonotype was seen repeatedly, ten times or more. The chain couples TRBV27 to TRBJ2-1, with 10 positions matching TRBD2. The CDR3 has 16 residues. The germline gives CDR1 MNHEY, CDR2 SMNVEV (reference sequence). V trimming: 5 bases; J trimming: 2 bases; junction bases outside the gene matches: 6. The CDR3 here is CASSGQREGPYNEQFF. CDR3 nucleotides: TGTGCCAGCAGTGGGCAGCGGGAGGGCCCCTACAATGAGCAGTTCTTC.

The chain links TRBV5-4 to TRBJ2-1; TRBD2 agrees at 14 bases. CDR1 SGHNT and CDR2 YYREEE come from the germline V gene (reference sequence). J was trimmed by 8 bases and V by 4 bases; bases with no gene match: 5. This CDR3 has 15 amino acids. CDR3 sequence reads: CASSGTSGSAYEQFF. The DNA of the CDR3 is TGTGCCAGCAGCGGGACTAGCGGGAGTGCCTATGAGCAGTTCTTC.

V gene TRBV7-2 combines with J gene TRBJ2-3; a possible D gene is TRBD1 (6 bases). The CDR3 extends over 15 amino acids. Germline assignment: CDR1 SGHTA and CDR2 FQGNSA. V lost 2 bases and J 1 base, leaving 10 bases between the germline ends. This CDR3 reads CASSLPPGGTDTQYF. Written as DNA, the CDR3 is TGTGCCAGCAGCTTACCCCCAGGGGGCACAGATACGCAGTATTTT.

The genes are TRBV4-1 and TRBJ2-1; D remains unclear. Germline loops: CDR1 MGHRA, CDR2 YSYEKL. Trimming left V 0 bases short and J 7 bases short, with 10 bases between. CDR3 size: 14 residues. DNA of the CDR3: TGCGCCAGCAGCCAAGATACCCTAAAAAATGAGCAGTTCTTC. It yields the protein CASSQDTLKNEQFF.

This clonotype was seen only a few times. A much larger clone differs by one base, so this may be a read error. The chain links TRBV27 to TRBJ1-1; TRBD1 might be the D (5 bases). Germline V gene data show CDR1 as MNHEY and CDR2 as SMNVEV (reference sequence). This CDR3 has 14 amino acids. V dropped 5 bases and J dropped 4 bases, with 14 bases sitting between them. CDR3 sequence reads: CASSGTTESTEAFF. As DNA, the CDR3 is TGTGCCAGCAGTGGAACGACAGAGAGCACTGAAGCTTTCTTT.

This clonotype was picked up many times. The chain combines TRBV18 with TRBJ1-5; D not resolved. The length of the CDR3 is 13 residues. With 3 bases removed from V and 6 bases from J, the gap between germline ends came to 9 bases. Germline CDR1 and CDR2: KGHSH and LQKENI. The CDR3 DNA sequence: TGTGCCAGCTCACCGTTGGGTTTTCAGCCCCAGCATTTT. It yields the protein CASSPLGFQPQHF.

The genes are TRBV24-1 and TRBJ1-5; no clear D. V was clipped by 3 bases and J by 4 bases, with 12 bases between them. Germline V gene data show CDR1 as KGHDR and CDR2 as SFDVKD. This CDR3 is 15 amino acids long. The CDR3 region is CATSDNRQTNQPQHF. The CDR3 DNA reads as TGTGCCACCAGTGATAATAGACAAACTAATCAGCCCCAGCATTTT.

With regard to this clonotype: Given a much more abundant clone one base away, this may be a read error. The chain has TRBV18 and TRBJ2-5; D unclear. Germline V lookup: CDR1 KGHSH, CDR2 LQKENI. CDR3 size: 13 residues. CDR3: CASSLDRQEAQYF. The CDR3 DNA sequence: TGTGCCAGCTCACTGGACCGTCAAGAGGCCCAGTACTTC. The variable domain in full, completed from reference TRBV18 and TRBJ2-5, reads NAGVMQNPRHLVRRRGQEARLRCSPMKGHSHVYWYRQLPEEGLKFMVYLQKENIIDESGMPKERFSAEFPKEGPSILRIQQVVRGDSAAYFCASSLDRQEAQYFGPGTRLLVL.

The V and J genes are TRBV30 and TRBJ2-3, with TRBD2 matching over 7 bases. This CDR3 has 15 residues. Germline V gives CDR1 GTSNPN, CDR2 SVGIG (reference sequence). After removal of 2 bases from V and 2 bases from J, the junction contained 7 bases not matched to a gene. The CDR3: CAWSKGLADTDTQYF. The CDR3 DNA follows: TGTGCCTGGAGTAAAGGTCTAGCGGACACAGATACGCAGTATTTT.

This clonotype has just a few counts. The junction and the germline gene differ at one end; a read error may be behind it. The chain couples TRBV6-1 to TRBJ2-7, with 8 bases identical to TRBD2. The length of the CDR3 is 15 residues. Germline V gene sequence: CDR1 MNHNS, CDR2 SASEGT. The CDR3 DNA follows: TGTGCCAGCAGTTCAAGCGGGGGAACCTTCTACGAGCAGTGCTTC. This encodes CASSSSGGTFYEQCF.

The chain is built from TRBV19 and TRBJ2-1; D possibly uses TRBD1 or TRBD2 (5 bases each). Deletions cut 8 bases from V and 5 bases from J, with 19 bases between. The CDR3 runs 15 residues. The germline V gene has CDR1 LNHDA and CDR2 SQIVND (reference sequence). The CDR3 is CASANLRGGHNEQFF. Here the CDR3 DNA reads TGTGCCAGTGCAAACCTGAGGGGCGGACACAATGAGCAGTTCTTC.

This clonotype was counted at least ten times. This chain joins TRBV20-1 and TRBJ2-7; possibly TRBD2 for D (6 bases). The V end was cut by 1 base, the J end by 3 bases, with 10 bases between. Germline-derived CDR1 and CDR2 are DFQATT and SNEGSKA (reference sequence). CDR3 length: 13 residues. CDR3 bases: TGCAGTGCTAGAGGAAGGCGGGACTACGAGCAGTACTTC. This gives the protein CSARGRRDYEQYF.

This rearrangement joins TRBV5-4 to TRBJ2-3; no reliable D call. CDR1 SGHNT and CDR2 YYREEE come from the germline V gene (reference sequence). Trimming cost V 2 bases and J 2 bases, with 6 bases left between them. The CDR3 has 13 amino acids. CDR3 nucleotides: TGTGCCAGCAGCTTACCTTTCACAGATACGCAGTATTTT. This translates into CASSLPFTDTQYF.

This clonotype showed up many times. The V gene is TRBV27, the J gene TRBJ2-7; the match to TRBD2 covers 7 bases. The CDR3 consists of 14 residues. CDR1 and CDR2 from the germline V gene are MNHEY and SMNVEV (reference sequence). Trimming at V came to 2 bases and at J to 3 bases, leaving 4 bases not matched to a gene. In nucleotides, the CDR3 is TGTGCCAGCAGTTTAAGAGGGGAGGGCTACGAGCAGTACTTC. This codes for CASSLRGEGYEQYF.

This clonotype was seen only a few times. J is TRBJ2-7 and V is TRBV6-2 or TRBV6-3, with 7 bases lining up with TRBD2. The CDR3 is made up of 14 amino acids. J gave up 3 bases and V 7 bases, and 9 bases lay outside the gene matches. The germline V gene encodes CDR1 MNHEY and CDR2 SVGEGT. The CDR3 bases are TGTGCCAGCACCCGCCCGGGAGGTGGCTACGAGCAGTACTTC. It specifies CASTRPGGGYEQYF.